This TCR beta chain was obtained from a study of T cells expressing NK-cell markers. TCR beta libraries carry UMIs added by 5'RACE template switching. For each CDR3 protein, TCRdb gives one entry from its re-call of the 5' RACE reads, without DNA. The sample table includes roughly 15,000 distinct CDR3 sequences. The CDR3 loop spans 13 amino acids. CDR1 MNHEY and CDR2 SVGEGT come from the germline V gene. The J gene is TRBJ1-1, the V gene TRBV6-2 or TRBV6-3. The origin of this receptor is a man aged 18 to 70 in good health. Specimen: blood T cells: a sorted CD56 or NKG2C T cell subset, CD4+ or CD8+ T cells, or bulk PBMC T cells (not recorded which). CDR3 residues: CASSWTMNTEAFF.